This TCR beta chain stems from a study of blood T cell repertoires in COVID-19. Study-wide context: Material from acute and convalescent COVID-19 was sourced from the United States, Italy and Spain.

Turning to this clone: Other nucleotide sequences from this sample produce the same CDR3.

CDR1 is SGHNT and CDR2 is YYREEE in the germline V gene (reference sequence). V lost 4 bases to trimming and J lost 0 bases; unmatched junction nucleotides: 7. The CDR3 runs 16 residues. In the original analysis: The authors estimated nucleated cell counts from reference gene primer amplification. Here immunoSEQ multiplex PCR was the method, and the copy in TCRdb shows in-frame clones only, minus some. V and J calls and clone size come straight from that table; D and trimming were deduced from the DNA. In the table there are hundreds of thousands of clones, approximately 85% of which are singletons. Specimen: peripheral blood. This TCR was sampled from a middle-aged man with active or convalescent COVID-19. This chain uses TRBV5-4 with TRBJ1-2; TRBD1 agrees at 9 bases. CDR3 loop: CASSPGQGRTNYGYTF. The CDR3 nucleotides read TGTGCCAGCAGCCCGGGACAGGGCCGAACTAACTATGGCTACACCTTC.